The 32 T cell receptor beta chains listed next were all sequenced from one sample in a study of early stage breast cancer tumors. Profiling relied on immunoSEQ multiplex PCR, and the TCRdb table lists in-frame clones only, not all of them. This sample has approximately 11,000 clones; 55% to 75% occur once, and the top ten carry more than 20%. The sample consisted of breast tumor tissue. Receptors originate from a person in their 40s with breast cancer.

The chain couples TRBV10-3 to TRBJ2-1; D perhaps matches TRBD2 (5 bases). Trimming shortened V by 2 bases and J by 8 bases, and 10 bases separated the two germline ends. The CDR3 sequence is 13 residues long. Germline assignment: CDR1 ENHRY and CDR2 SYGVKD. The CDR3 region is CAISEPTRDEQFF. CDR3 bases: TGTGCCATCAGTGAGCCAACTAGAGATGAGCAGTTCTTC.

The genes are TRBV19 and TRBJ2-7; D unclear. Trimming took 5 bases from V and 0 from J, leaving 14 bases between them. Germline CDR1 and CDR2: LNHDA and SQIVND (reference sequence). CDR3 length: 15 residues. As DNA, the CDR3 is TGTGCCAGTAGTCCCTCAGACTGGAGCTCCTACGAGCAGTACTTC. It codes for CASSPSDWSSYEQYF.

This clone is judged large. Here the CDR3 reads CASSEARKQTSGIWTGELFF. DNA for the CDR3: TGCGCCAGCAGTGAGGCCCGAAAACAAACTAGCGGGATTTGGACCGGGGAGCTGTTTTTT. This chain uses TRBV10-2 with TRBJ2-2; 10 bases agree with TRBD2. This CDR3 spans 20 amino acids. V trimming: 2 bases; J trimming: 5 bases; junction bases outside the gene matches: 17. Germline CDR1 is WSHSY and CDR2 is SAAADI.

The CDR3: CASSLQWRGKYEQYF. The CDR3 DNA reads as TGTGCCAGCAGCCTTCAGTGGCGGGGGAAGTACGAGCAGTACTTC. The chain has TRBV7-9 and TRBJ2-7, with TRBD2 identical over 7 bases. V was pared by 5 bases and J by 4 bases, with 11 bases of the junction left unmatched. The CDR3 is made up of 15 amino acids. Looked up from germline, CDR1 is SEHNR and CDR2 is FQNEAQ (reference sequence). Looking up the rest from reference TRBV7-9 and TRBJ2-7 gives the full variable domain: DTGVSQNPRHKITKRGQNVTFRCDPISEHNRLYWYRQTLGQGPEFLTYFQNEAQLEKSRLLSDRFSAERPKGSFSTLEIQRTEQGDSAMYLCASSLQWRGKYEQYFGPGTRLTVT.

The genes are TRBV11-3 and TRBJ2-7; 8 positions match TRBD2. V shed 5 bases, J shed 2 bases, and the junction held 2 bases outside the gene matches. The CDR3 spans 13 residues. CDR1 is SGHNT and CDR2 is YENEEA in the germline V gene. As DNA, the CDR3 is TGTGCCAGCAGCCCGGGGGGGGCCTACGAGCAGTACTTC. This gives the protein CASSPGGAYEQYF.

This clone was recorded a few times. The genes are TRBV4-1 and TRBJ2-7; 9 bases line up with TRBD1. This CDR3 is built from 17 residues. Germline CDR1 and CDR2: MGHRA and YSYEKL. The V and J ends lost 0 bases and 6 bases, in that order; junction bases with no gene match: 12. This CDR3 reads CASSQEARDRVRSEQYF. In DNA form, the CDR3 reads TGCGCCAGCAGCCAAGAGGCGAGGGACAGGGTTCGATCCGAGCAGTACTTC.

In its sample, this clone was seen a few times. The rearrangement uses TRBV18 and TRBJ2-5; 9 nucleotides match TRBD2. V gave up 6 bases and J gave up 0 bases; unmatched junction bases: 5. Per germline, CDR1 KGHSH and CDR2 LQKENI. This CDR3 is built from 15 residues. The CDR3 nucleotides are TGTGCCAGCTCCAAACTAGCGGGCTACCAAGAGACCCAGTACTTC. As protein: CASSKLAGYQETQYF.

The chain recombines TRBV6-6 with TRBJ1-2, with D tentatively TRBD1 (5 bases). CDR1 MNHNY and CDR2 SVGAGI come from the germline V gene (reference sequence). This CDR3 is 16 amino acids long. Trimming took off 1 base at V and 0 bases at J, with 12 bases between the two ends. The CDR3 spells CASSYFGGEANYGYTF. The CDR3 DNA sequence: TGTGCCAGCAGTTACTTTGGGGGTGAAGCTAACTATGGCTACACCTTC.

This clone was observed once. The rearrangement joins TRBV27 to TRBJ2-6; 7 nucleotides align to TRBD1. Germline assignment: CDR1 MNHEY and CDR2 SMNVEV (reference sequence). V was pared by 4 bases and J by 3 bases, with 12 bases of the junction left unmatched. This CDR3 has 18 residues. The CDR3 sequence: CASSSLKTGFLGANVLTF. DNA for the CDR3: TGTGCCAGCAGTTCCTTAAAGACAGGGTTCCTTGGGGCCAACGTCCTGACTTTC. Full variable domain (remainder filled in from reference TRBV27 and TRBJ2-6): EAQVTQNPRYLITVTGKKLTVTCSQNMNHEYMSWYRQDPGLGLRQIYYSMNVEVTDKGDVPEGYKVSRKEKRNFPLILESPSPNQTSLYFCASSSLKTGFLGANVLTFGAGSRLTVL.

The chain is built from TRBV5-4 and TRBJ2-1; 14 bases are shared with TRBD2. V lost 4 bases, J lost 8 bases, and 11 bases stayed unmatched. Germline CDR1 reads SGHNT; CDR2 reads YYREEE (reference sequence). The CDR3 is made up of 17 amino acids. The CDR3 is CASSPGGTSGSVDEQFF. The CDR3, as DNA: TGTGCCAGCAGCCCCGGCGGGACTAGCGGGAGTGTGGATGAGCAGTTCTTC. Using reference TRBV5-4 and TRBJ2-1 for the parts outside the CDR3, the full variable domain is ETGVTQSPTHLIKTRGQQVTLRCSSQSGHNTVSWYQQALGQGPQFIFQYYREEENGRGNFPPRFSGLQFPNYSSELNVNALELDDSALYLCASSPGGTSGSVDEQFFGPGTRLTVL.

J is TRBJ2-3 and V is TRBV10-3, with TRBD2 matching over 8 bases. Looked up from germline, CDR1 is ENHRY and CDR2 is SYGVKD. The length of the CDR3 is 14 residues. V lost 4 bases to trimming and J lost 4 bases; unmatched junction nucleotides: 4. The CDR3 spells CAISVAGSADTQYF. Written as DNA, the CDR3 is TGTGCCATCAGTGTAGCGGGATCCGCAGATACGCAGTATTTT.

The CDR3 nucleotides are TGTGCCAGCAGCGCCTCACCTGGTATAGCGGGATCCACCTACGAGCAGTACTTC. Residues: CASSASPGIAGSTYEQYF. The V gene is TRBV7-8, the J gene TRBJ2-7, with TRBD2 matching over 8 bases. The CDR3 has 18 residues. V was pared by 5 bases and J by 2 bases, with 17 bases of the junction left unmatched. CDR1 SGHVS and CDR2 FQNEAQ come from the germline V gene.

The J gene is TRBJ1-5, the V gene TRBV2; 11 nucleotides line up with TRBD1. CDR1 and CDR2 (germline): SNHLY, FYNNEI. The CDR3 sequence is 14 residues long. The V gene end was trimmed by 7 bases and the J gene end by 6 bases; junction bases not matched to a gene: 5. CDR3 in amino acids: CASTRTGGGQPQHF. The CDR3 DNA sequence: TGTGCCAGCACCCGGACAGGGGGCGGTCAGCCCCAGCATTTT. The whole variable domain, remainder taken from reference TRBV2 and TRBJ1-5, is EPEVTQTPSHQVTQMGQEVILRCVPISNHLYFYWYRQILGQKVEFLVSFYNNEISEKSEIFDDQFSVERPDGSNFTLKIRSTKLEDSAMYFCASTRTGGGQPQHFGDGTRLSIL.

J is TRBJ1-5 and V is TRBV7-9, with D hard to call. Trimming removed 3 bases at V and 5 bases at J, with 14 bases between. Germline V gene data show CDR1 as SEHNR and CDR2 as FQNEAQ (reference sequence). The CDR3 contains 15 residues. The CDR3 protein is CASSFKIPGYQPQHF. CDR3 sequence (DNA): TGTGCCAGCAGCTTTAAAATTCCGGGGTATCAGCCCCAGCATTTT.

CDR3 in DNA: TGTGCCTGGAGTCCAAAACTCCGTTATGGCTACACCTTC. This codes for CAWSPKLRYGYTF. This sequence joins TRBV30 and TRBJ1-2, with unresolved D. The V end lost 2 bases, the J end lost 5 bases, and 12 bases lay between the germline ends. The CDR3 is 13 residues long. Germline V gene data show CDR1 as GTSNPN and CDR2 as SVGIG (reference sequence).

This chain links TRBV30 with TRBJ2-2; TRBD1 agrees at 11 bases. The CDR3 extends over 18 amino acids. V shed 5 bases and J 6 bases; nucleotides not matched to a gene: 17. The germline CDR1 and CDR2 sequences are GTSNPN and SVGIG (reference sequence). The CDR3 nucleotides read TGTGCCTGGCAGACCGGGACAGGGGGGCTAGCGGGACCCGGGGAGCTGTTTTTT. It is translated as CAWQTGTGGLAGPGELFF.

V gene TRBV25-1 combines with J gene TRBJ2-7; TRBD1 agrees at 10 bases. This CDR3 has 13 residues. Germline CDR1 is MGHDK and CDR2 is SYGVNS. The V and J ends lost 9 bases and 4 bases, in that order; junction bases with no gene match: 6. The CDR3 DNA follows: TGTGCCAGGCGGCCGGGACAGGGGTACGAGCAGTACTTC. This translates into CARRPGQGYEQYF.

V is TRBV30 and J is TRBJ1-3, with TRBD1 matching over 7 bases. Germline V gives CDR1 GTSNPN, CDR2 SVGIG (reference sequence). The V segment lost 2 bases and the J segment 2 bases; nucleotides outside the gene matches: 9. The CDR3 runs 16 residues. The CDR3 region has the DNA TGTGCCTGGAGTCCGCAGACAGGGAAACCTGGAAACACCATATATTTT. Its protein product is CAWSPQTGKPGNTIYF.

The rearrangement uses TRBV30 and TRBJ2-5; 13 bases are a match to TRBD2. The CDR3 has 16 residues. The junction had 6 bases not matched to a gene; V was cut back by 0 bases and J by 5 bases. Germline CDR1 GTSNPN, CDR2 SVGIG (reference sequence). CDR3 sequence (DNA): TGTGCCTGGAGTGTTTGGACTAGCGGGAGTTCGGAGACCCAGTACTTC. Its translation is CAWSVWTSGSSETQYF. Full variable domain (outside the CDR3, taken from reference TRBV30 and TRBJ2-5): SQTIHQWPATLVQPVGSPLSLECTVEGTSNPNLYWYRQAAGRGLQLLFYSVGIGQISSEVPQNLSASRPQDRQFILSSKKLLLSDSGFYLCAWSVWTSGSSETQYFGPGTRLLVL.

The chain links TRBV4-2 to TRBJ2-5, with 7 bases identical to TRBD2. The J call may be faulty, since TRBJ2-7 better matches the DNA end. The V gene's germline CDR1 is LGHNA and CDR2 YNFKEQ. The CDR3 is 16 amino acids. In DNA form, the CDR3 reads TGTGCCAGCAGCCAAGATAGTCCAGCGGGATCTAACGAGCAGTACTTC. It specifies CASSQDSPAGSNEQYF.

This clone was counted once. The chain is built from TRBV5-1 and TRBJ2-3; 15 nucleotides match TRBD2. V trimming: 2 bases; J trimming: 4 bases; junction bases outside the gene matches: 8. CDR1 SGHRS and CDR2 YFSETQ come from the germline V gene. The CDR3 length is 18 residues. The CDR3 nucleotides are TGCGCCAGCAGCTTCGGACTAGCGGGAGGGCCTATGTCAGATACGCAGTATTTT. It specifies CASSFGLAGGPMSDTQYF.

J is TRBJ1-4 and V is TRBV5-1, with D possibly TRBD1 on 5 matching bases. The CDR3 totals 13 residues. In germline, CDR1 is SGHRS, CDR2 YFSETQ. Trimming took 4 bases from V and 3 from J, leaving 7 bases between them. CDR3 residues: CASSPGANEKLFF. The CDR3 DNA follows: TGCGCCAGCAGCCCGGGGGCTAATGAAAAACTGTTTTTT.

This clone was counted only a few times. This chain connects TRBV10-3 to TRBJ2-1; D ambiguous. CDR1 and CDR2 (germline): ENHRY, SYGVKD. CDR3 length: 14 residues. Trimming stripped 0 bases from V and 7 bases from J, with 10 bases between. For the CDR3, the DNA is TGTGCCATCAGTGAGTCTCCACAAGTTAATGAGCAGTTCTTC. This translates into CAISESPQVNEQFF.

This clone came up a few times. The gene calls are TRBV28 and TRBJ2-7; D gene unclear. Germline CDR1 is MDHEN and CDR2 is SYDVKM. CDR3 size: 12 residues. V gave up 7 bases and J gave up 3 bases, with 10 bases separating them. The DNA of the CDR3 is TGTGCCAGCAAGAGCAACGTCTACGAGCAGTACTTC. Amino acids: CASKSNVYEQYF.

V gene TRBV19 combines with J gene TRBJ1-1, with D unclear. V lost 1 base and J lost 4, with 7 bases in between. Germline CDR1 and CDR2: LNHDA and SQIVND (reference sequence). The CDR3 consists of 13 residues. In DNA, the CDR3 is TGTGCCAGTAGTATAGCGGTCGGCACTGAAGCTTTCTTT. Encoded protein: CASSIAVGTEAFF.

The gene calls are TRBV7-2 and TRBJ1-4; weak D call: TRBD1 (5 bases). Trimming took 4 bases from V and 4 from J, leaving 13 bases between them. CDR3 length equals 15 residues. Germline values: CDR1 SGHTA, CDR2 FQGNSA. The CDR3 reads CASSSQGSHNEKLFF. CDR3 DNA: TGTGCCAGCAGCTCCCAGGGTTCACATAATGAAAAACTGTTTTTT.

This clone has a handful of counts. The gene calls are TRBV6-5 and TRBJ2-5; weak D call: TRBD1 (6 bases). Trimming removed 5 bases at V and 1 base at J, with 11 bases between. This CDR3 has 14 residues. Germline CDR1 and CDR2: MNHEY and SVGAGI. CDR3 bases: TGTGCCAGCAGTGAGGACAGCTTCCAAGAGACCCAGTACTTC. As protein: CASSEDSFQETQYF.

This clone appeared a single time. The V and J genes are TRBV6-5 and TRBJ1-3, with TRBD1 matching 7 bases. Germline V CDR1 and CDR2: MNHEY, SVGAGI. The CDR3 consists of 15 residues. V lost 0 bases and J lost 3; bases outside the gene matches: 2. The CDR3 spells CASSYSGGLGNTIYF. CDR3 coding DNA: TGTGCCAGCAGTTACTCAGGGGGCCTTGGAAACACCATATATTTT.

This sequence joins TRBV29-1 and TRBJ1-2; the D gene is possibly TRBD1 (6 bases). This CDR3 spans 13 amino acids. The germline CDR1 and CDR2 sequences are SQVTM and ANQGSEA. Trimming removed 6 bases from V and 4 bases from J, with 15 bases in between. In nucleotides, the CDR3 is TGCAGCGTGGACAGCTCTGACTTCTATGGCTACACCTTC. As protein: CSVDSSDFYGYTF.

Only one count was recorded for this clone. The V gene is TRBV27, the J gene TRBJ1-5; D is ambiguous. Looked up from germline, CDR1 is MNHEY and CDR2 is SMNVEV (reference sequence). The CDR3 has 14 residues. Trimming cost V 2 bases and J 4 bases, with 9 bases left between them. Here the CDR3 DNA reads TGTGCCAGCAGTTTACATGCGGGGAATCAGCCCCAGCATTTT. Encoded protein: CASSLHAGNQPQHF.

The rearrangement links TRBV4-1 to TRBJ2-5; weak D call: TRBD1 (6 bases). Germline V CDR1 and CDR2: MGHRA, YSYEKL. The length of the CDR3 is 16 residues. Deletions cut 0 bases from V and 5 bases from J, with 16 bases between. CDR3 region: CASSQEGRGSGETQYF. CDR3 nucleotides: TGCGCCAGCAGCCAAGAGGGCAGGGGATCAGGGGAGACCCAGTACTTC.

This clone was found once. The chain links TRBV11-2 to TRBJ1-4; D gene uncertain. This CDR3 region has 11 residues. Germline values: CDR1 SGHAT, CDR2 FQNNGV. The ends were cut back, 2 bases at V and 8 bases at J, with 3 bases in the middle. The CDR3 DNA reads TGTGCCAGCAGCTTACAGGAAAAACTGTTTTTT. This codes for CASSLQEKLFF.